The source of this T cell receptor beta chain is a study of patients and donors after allogeneic stem cell transplantation. Germline CDR1 MGHRA, CDR2 YSYEKL. V lost 1 base, J lost 7 bases, and 13 bases lay in between. This CDR3 is built from 14 residues. TCRdb recomputed calls from the RT-PCR reads with MiXCR, one row per CDR3 protein. Of about 410,000 distinct CDR3 sequences listed, roughly 17% are singletons. Sequences were obtained from blood, either unsorted or a sorted T cell fraction (not recorded which). The chain is built from TRBV4-1 and TRBJ1-1; D uncertain. The clonotype was recovered from a human donor who was either an allogeneic HSCT recipient or a stem cell or donor lymphocyte infusion donor (not recorded which). It is not recorded whose cells these are; they may come from a transplant donor. CDR3 DNA sequence: TGCGCCAGCAGCCAAGTTGCCCTCTCCAGTGAAGCTTTCTTT. Translating it yields CASSQVALSSEAFF.